The 17 T cell receptor beta chains below all came from one sample that was sequenced in a study of shared T cell receptors in the human thymus. TCRdb's table, derived via immunoSEQ multiplex PCR, lists solely in-frame clones and lacks some. The sample has hundreds of thousands of clones; roughly 90% are singletons. These same records also appear under a second study, on human thymus T cells.

Material: thymocytes. These receptors came from a boy under two years old with a congenital heart defect.

V is TRBV5-4 and J is TRBJ2-2; TRBD2 is a possible D gene (5 bases). The germline V gene has CDR1 SGHNT and CDR2 YYREEE (reference sequence). CDR3 length: 15 residues. V shed 0 bases and J shed 6 bases, with 12 bases lying between them. The CDR3 region has the DNA TGTGCCAGCAGCTTGGGTAGCGCGCCAGCCGGGGAGCTGTTTTTT. Protein sequence: CASSLGSAPAGELFF.

The rearrangement links TRBV29-1 to TRBJ2-2, with D uncertain. The CDR3 covers 14 residues. Germline-derived CDR1 and CDR2 are SQVTM and ANQGSEA. Trimming removed 7 bases at V and 0 bases at J, with 12 bases between. CDR3 nucleotide sequence: TGCAGCGCTGGGTCGGGTACGAACACCGGGGAGCTGTTTTTT. Protein sequence: CSAGSGTNTGELFF.

The V gene is TRBV5-1, the J gene TRBJ2-7; TRBD1 matches at 7 bases. The V gene end was trimmed by 0 bases and the J gene end by 5 bases; junction bases not matched to a gene: 8. CDR1 is SGHRS and CDR2 is YFSETQ in the germline V gene. The CDR3 contains 15 residues. The CDR3, as DNA: TGCGCCAGCAGCTTGGCCAGACAGGGCCCCCACGAGCAGTACTTC. As protein: CASSLARQGPHEQYF. Variable domain in full (rest from reference TRBV5-1 and TRBJ2-7): KAGVTQTPRYLIKTRGQQVTLSCSPISGHRSVSWYQQTPGQGLQFLFEYFSETQRNKGNFPGRFSGRQFSNSRSEMNVSTLELGDSALYLCASSLARQGPHEQYFGPGTRLTVT.

This chain links TRBV25-1 with TRBJ2-5, with D perhaps matching TRBD1 (6 bases). Per germline, CDR1 MGHDK and CDR2 SYGVNS. This CDR3 has 14 amino acids. The V end lost 3 bases, the J end lost 4 bases, and 12 bases lay between the germline ends. The CDR3 coding sequence is TGTGCCAGCAGTGACCTTTGGGGGCGAGAGACCCAGTACTTC. Encoded protein: CASSDLWGRETQYF.

V usage is TRBV6-1 and J usage is TRBJ1-5; possible D gene TRBD1, 6 bases. V was pared by 8 bases and J by 0 bases, with 14 bases between. Per the germline V gene, CDR1 is MNHNS and CDR2 is SASEGT. The CDR3 covers 15 residues. In nucleotides, the CDR3 is TGTGCCAGCGATTTGACAGGAGATAGCAATCAGCCCCAGCATTTT. Encoded protein: CASDLTGDSNQPQHF.

The chain carries TRBV28 and TRBJ2-1; D might be TRBD2 (7 bases). Germline-derived CDR1 and CDR2 are MDHEN and SYDVKM. There are 15 residues in the CDR3. The V and J ends lost 5 bases and 3 bases respectively, with 14 bases between them. The CDR3 DNA is TGTGCCAGCAGTGTACGGAGGGGGGGCTACAATGAGCAGTTCTTC. It translates to CASSVRRGGYNEQFF.

The CDR3 region has the DNA TGTGCCAGCAGTGGCTTGACAGGGCAGCCCCAGCATTTT. Protein: CASSGLTGQPQHF. V is TRBV6-5 and J is TRBJ1-5; TRBD1 matches 7 bases. This CDR3 has 13 amino acids. The V segment lost 5 bases and the J segment 7 bases; nucleotides outside the gene matches: 5. Germline CDR1 is MNHEY and CDR2 is SVGAGI.

The chain has TRBV5-1 and TRBJ2-1; 13 positions match TRBD2. Germline trimming cut 5 bases from V and 9 bases from J; bases unmatched to any gene: 11. Germline loops: CDR1 SGHRS, CDR2 YFSETQ. The CDR3 has 16 residues. The CDR3 DNA reads as TGCGCCAGCAGACCTCGGACTAGCGGGAGCGCTGGTGAGCAGTTCTTC. It codes for CASRPRTSGSAGEQFF.

CDR3 coding DNA: TGTGCCGCTTGGGCACCTTCGGGAGGGCCGGGCAATGAGCAGTTCTTC. This encodes CAAWAPSGGPGNEQFF. The chain carries TRBV27 and TRBJ2-1; 8 nucleotides align to TRBD2. The V gene's germline CDR1 is MNHEY and CDR2 SMNVEV (reference sequence). V dropped 11 bases and J dropped 6; count of bases not matched to a gene: 18. The CDR3 is made up of 16 amino acids.

The chain uses TRBV28 and TRBJ2-2, with D unclear. This CDR3 spans 13 amino acids. Trimming stripped 6 bases from V and 3 bases from J, with 8 bases between. In germline, CDR1 is MDHEN, CDR2 SYDVKM. CDR3 region: CASREWDTGELFF. Here the CDR3 DNA reads TGTGCCAGCAGGGAGTGGGACACCGGGGAGCTGTTTTTT.

This chain connects TRBV19 to TRBJ1-2; maybe TRBD1 (5 bases). CDR3 length equals 11 residues. With 4 bases removed from V and 7 bases from J, the gap between germline ends came to 7 bases. Per germline, CDR1 LNHDA and CDR2 SQIVND (reference sequence). CDR3 protein: CASSTGSGYTF. As DNA, the CDR3 is TGTGCCAGTAGTACAGGGTCTGGCTACACCTTC.

The chain combines TRBV14 with TRBJ2-7; 7 bases are a match to TRBD2. Trimming at V came to 3 bases and at J to 7 bases, leaving 12 bases not matched to a gene. The length of the CDR3 is 15 residues. Germline assignment: CDR1 SGHDN and CDR2 FVKESK. CDR3 nucleotides: TGTGCCAGCAGCCATCCGTCGGGGACTATCGGGGAGCAGTACTTC. Residues: CASSHPSGTIGEQYF.

A note on this clone: This specimen includes other DNA sequences encoding the same CDR3. V usage is TRBV18 and J usage is TRBJ1-1; D gene ambiguous. Trimming stripped 6 bases from V and 2 bases from J, with 16 bases between. CDR1 is KGHSH and CDR2 is LQKENI in the germline V gene. The CDR3 is 15 amino acids. CDR3: CASSPGRGRNTEAFF. CDR3 DNA: TGTGCCAGCTCCCCTGGTAGAGGGAGAAACACTGAAGCTTTCTTT.

A single count supports this clone. The chain couples TRBV25-1 to TRBJ2-7; possible D gene TRBD1, 6 bases. Trimming cost V 2 bases and J 5 bases, with 25 bases left between them. Germline assignment: CDR1 MGHDK and CDR2 SYGVNS. CDR3 size: 18 residues. The DNA of the CDR3 is TGTGCCAGCAGTGAAGAGGCCGGACAGCCAGATTTTAACCACGAGCAGTACTTC. Translating gives CASSEEAGQPDFNHEQYF.

V is TRBV27 and J is TRBJ2-1; 7 nucleotides match TRBD2. The junction had 13 bases not matched to a gene; V was cut back by 5 bases and J by 6 bases. Per germline, CDR1 MNHEY and CDR2 SMNVEV (reference sequence). The length of the CDR3 is 16 residues. CDR3 region: CASSPSAPSSGNEQFF. The DNA of the CDR3 is TGTGCCAGCAGTCCCTCTGCCCCCTCTAGCGGCAATGAGCAGTTCTTC.

The CDR3 loop is CASSESMNTEAFF. The CDR3 DNA reads TGCGCCAGCAGTGAATCCATGAACACTGAAGCTTTCTTT. This chain links TRBV10-1 with TRBJ1-1; D gene ambiguous. This CDR3 region has 13 residues. Trimming shortened V by 3 bases and J by 0 bases, and 5 bases separated the two germline ends. Germline lookup yields CDR1 WNHNN and CDR2 SYGVQD (reference sequence).

V is TRBV28 and J is TRBJ2-4; D gene uncertain. This CDR3 region has 13 residues. Germline V gene data show CDR1 as MDHEN and CDR2 as SYDVKM. Trimming cost V 4 bases and J 1 base, with 5 bases left between them. The CDR3 DNA follows: TGTGCCAGCAGTTCACGGGCCAAAAACATTCAGTACTTC. It translates to CASSSRAKNIQYF.